This entry lists 23 T cell receptor beta chains sequenced from one sample in a study of Graves' ophthalmopathy and Graves' hyperthyroidism. Amplified TCR beta CDR3 regions were obtained using RNA transcripts as template. First-round RT-PCR with HTBI primers preceded a second-round multiplex PCR. In TCRdb, the multiplex PCR reads were re-called with MiXCR into one record per CDR3 protein. The profile shows hundreds of thousands of distinct CDR3 sequences, 45% of them singletons. Material: peripheral blood. Receptors were obtained from an adult man with Graves' ophthalmopathy.

J is TRBJ1-2 and V is TRBV29-1; D gene ambiguous. In germline, CDR1 is SQVTM, CDR2 ANQGSEA. The CDR3 runs to 12 residues. Trimming removed 4 bases at V and 6 bases at J, with 12 bases between. As DNA, the CDR3 is TGCAGCGTTGCTCGAGGGTGGGATGGCTACACCTTC. It codes for CSVARGWDGYTF.

A note on this clonotype: An end of the junction differs from the germline gene, which may be a read error. The rearrangement links TRBV29-1 to TRBJ1-3; D unresolved. The CDR3 length is 11 residues. The germline V gene has CDR1 SQVTM and CDR2 ANQGSEA. CDR3 sequence reads: CSVPSGNAIYF. CDR3 DNA sequence: TGCAGCGTTCCGTCGGGAAACGCCATATATTTT.

This chain joins TRBV19 and TRBJ1-1; D gene unclear. The CDR3 spans 11 residues. In germline, CDR1 is LNHDA, CDR2 SQIVND (reference sequence). V lost 3 bases and J 5 bases, leaving 4 bases between the germline ends. Here the CDR3 DNA reads TGTGCCAGTAGTATGGGGACTGAAGCTTTCTTT. The encoded protein is CASSMGTEAFF.

As regards this clonotype: It may be a read error: a sequence one base away is much more abundant. The chain links TRBV15 to TRBJ1-2; D remains unclear. This CDR3 is 16 amino acids long. Germline CDR1 LNHNV, CDR2 YYDKDF (reference sequence). The CDR3 DNA reads as TGTACCACCAGCAGAGATGGAACAGCTCGATTCCGTGGCTACACCTTC. Translated, it gives CTTSRDGTARFRGYTF.

This clonotype was found a few times. The V and J genes are TRBV7-9 and TRBJ2-7; 13 bases align to TRBD2. Unmatched junction bases numbered 14, after V lost 6 bases and J lost 0 bases. From germline, CDR1 is SEHNR and CDR2 FQNEAQ (reference sequence). The CDR3 runs 19 residues. The CDR3 DNA is TGTGCCAGCAGTCCTCCGGGACTAGCGGGACGGGCCGACTCCTACGAGCAGTACTTC. Its translation: CASSPPGLAGRADSYEQYF.

The chain links TRBV10-3 to TRBJ1-5; D not resolved. The CDR3 length is 13 residues. Trimming took 3 bases from V and 12 from J, leaving 15 bases between them. CDR1 is ENHRY and CDR2 is SYGVKD in the germline V gene. CDR3 bases: TGTGCCATCAGTGATATTGGGTCGGGGATCCAGCATTTT. It yields the protein CAISDIGSGIQHF.

V is TRBV10-3 and J is TRBJ2-7, with TRBD2 matching 9 bases. The germline V gene encodes CDR1 ENHRY and CDR2 SYGVKD. The ends lost 10 bases at V and 2 bases at J; junction bases unmatched: 15. The CDR3 consists of 16 residues. The chain's CDR3 is CASSPLLTSGTYEQYF. For the CDR3, the DNA is TGTGCCAGCAGCCCCCTTTTGACTAGCGGTACCTACGAGCAGTACTTC.

A note on this clonotype: Germline and junction disagree at one end, which may indicate a read error. V and J are TRBV10-3 and TRBJ1-2, with TRBD1 as a possible D gene (5 bases). CDR1 ENHRY and CDR2 SYGVKD come from the germline V gene. The CDR3 runs 12 residues. The CDR3 protein is CASSEDTHGYTF. The CDR3 nucleotides read TGTGCCAGCAGTGAGGACACCCATGGCTACACCTTC.

This clonotype has a handful of counts. The chain has TRBV12-3 or TRBV12-4 and TRBJ1-5; D is unresolved. The V end was cut by 1 base, the J end by 3 bases, with 4 bases between. CDR3 length: 13 amino acids. In DNA, the CDR3 is TGTGCCAGCAGTTTAGGGGTCAATCAGCCCCAGCATTTT. Translated: CASSLGVNQPQHF.

The V gene is TRBV5-1, the J gene TRBJ1-2, with 8 positions matching TRBD1. Germline lookup yields CDR1 SGHRS and CDR2 YFSETQ. V trimming: 6 bases; J trimming: 4 bases; junction bases outside the gene matches: 11. The CDR3 totals 15 residues. CDR3 residues: CASTTQGANGYGYTF. The CDR3 DNA reads as TGCGCCAGCACCACCCAGGGGGCGAATGGCTATGGCTACACCTTC.

This clonotype has a count of ten or more. V is TRBV24-1 and J is TRBJ1-1; TRBD1 matches 7 bases. V lost 6 bases, J lost 4 bases, and 13 bases stayed unmatched. The CDR3 covers 16 residues. Germline loops: CDR1 KGHDR, CDR2 SFDVKD. CDR3 bases: TGTGCCACCAGTTCTAGCGAGAGGACAGGCCGCACTGAAGCTTTCTTT. This encodes CATSSSERTGRTEAFF.

DNA for the CDR3: TGTGCCAGCAGCGTAAGCCTGAACACTGAAGCTTTCTTT. Amino acids: CASSVSLNTEAFF. The V gene is TRBV9, the J gene TRBJ1-1; D ambiguous. This CDR3 is built from 13 residues. V lost 1 base and J lost 0, with 4 bases in between. Per germline, CDR1 SGDLS and CDR2 YYNGEE.

CDR3 loop: CASSGVFGETQYF. The CDR3 DNA sequence: TGTGCCAGCAGCGGGGTTTTTGGGGAGACCCAGTACTTC. V and J are TRBV9 and TRBJ2-5, with no clear D. The ends were cut back, 3 bases at V and 5 bases at J, with 11 bases in the middle. The V gene's germline CDR1 is SGDLS and CDR2 YYNGEE. The CDR3 is 13 amino acids.

The J gene is TRBJ2-7, the V gene TRBV9, with unresolved D. CDR3 length: 15 amino acids. Trimming cost V 0 bases and J 4 bases, with 14 bases left between them. Germline CDR1 SGDLS, CDR2 YYNGEE. CDR3 sequence: CASSVEPFSPYEQYF. The DNA for the CDR3 is TGTGCCAGCAGCGTAGAACCCTTTTCCCCTTACGAGCAGTACTTC.

This clonotype was detected many times. V is TRBV7-8 and J is TRBJ1-1; D gene uncertain. Germline V lookup: CDR1 SGHVS, CDR2 FQNEAQ. V lost 4 bases and J lost 11, with 20 bases in between. This CDR3 is built from 14 residues. The CDR3: CASSSDGGPVRAFF. The CDR3 DNA sequence: TGTGCCAGCAGCTCAGATGGCGGCCCTGTGAGGGCTTTCTTT.

This chain joins TRBV28 and TRBJ2-2; no reliable D call. The CDR3 length is 15 residues. CDR1 and CDR2 (germline): MDHEN, SYDVKM. The V gene lost 6 bases and the J gene lost 2 bases, with 13 bases spanning the gap. The CDR3, as DNA: TGTGCCAGCAGGAGGTTAGCCTCAAACACCGGGGAGCTGTTTTTT. The encoded protein is CASRRLASNTGELFF.

This rearrangement joins TRBV20-1 to TRBJ2-5, with 8 bases aligning to TRBD2. The CDR3 runs 15 residues. The germline V gene has CDR1 DFQATT and CDR2 SNEGSKA (reference sequence). The ends lost 6 bases at V and 5 bases at J; junction bases unmatched: 14. CDR3 region: CSAPRGREARETQYF. In nucleotides, the CDR3 is TGCAGTGCCCCTCGTGGGCGGGAGGCGCGGGAGACCCAGTACTTC.

This clonotype has a handful of counts. The chain joins TRBV10-2 to TRBJ2-5; no clear D gene. From germline, CDR1 is WSHSY and CDR2 SAAADI. This CDR3 region has 13 residues. The V and J ends lost 4 bases and 4 bases respectively, with 10 bases between them. The CDR3 DNA reads as TGCGCCAGCAGTGTCTTCCGCGGAGAGACCCAGTACTTC. Translation: CASSVFRGETQYF.

This clonotype was detected many times. This rearrangement joins TRBV7-2 to TRBJ1-2; D unclear. CDR1 SGHTA and CDR2 FQGNSA come from the germline V gene. V was pared by 1 base and J by 4 bases, with 13 bases between. The CDR3 length is 15 residues. For the CDR3, the DNA is TGTGCCAGCAGCTTAGGACCAGGAATGAGCTATGGCTACACCTTC. Translated, it gives CASSLGPGMSYGYTF.

Details on this clonotype: The final CDR3 position lacks the conserved phenylalanine or tryptophan, pointing to a likely read error. The chain has TRBV7-8 and TRBJ1-3; tentatively, D is TRBD1 (5 bases). Looked up from germline, CDR1 is SGHVS and CDR2 is FQNEAQ. The V end was cut by 5 bases, the J end by 4 bases, with 21 bases between. The CDR3 extends over 17 amino acids. CDR3 in DNA: TGTGCCAGCAGCCAAGCTAGTCAGGGAGGAGTCGGAAACACCATATATCTT. It translates to CASSQASQGGVGNTIYL.

This clonotype was detected only a few times. The chain employs TRBV4-1 and TRBJ2-7; 8 positions match TRBD2. The CDR3 spans 18 residues. Germline V CDR1 and CDR2: MGHRA, YSYEKL. The V segment lost 4 bases and the J segment 0 bases; nucleotides outside the gene matches: 14. CDR3 nucleotides: TGCGCCAGCAGCCTTCAGATAACCGGGGGGGCGAGCTCCTACGAGCAGTACTTC. As protein: CASSLQITGGASSYEQYF.

The CDR3 region is CASSDSHGGDGYTF. CDR3 DNA sequence: TGTGCCAGCAGTGACTCTCACGGAGGGGATGGCTACACCTTC. The rearrangement uses TRBV6-4 and TRBJ1-2; a weak D match, TRBD1 (5 bases). Germline V gives CDR1 MRHNA, CDR2 SNTAGT. The CDR3 loop spans 14 amino acids. Deletions cut 0 bases from V and 6 bases from J, with 11 bases between.

The chain recombines TRBV6-5 with TRBJ1-2; TRBD1 might be the D (5 bases). There are 13 residues in the CDR3. The germline V gene encodes CDR1 MNHEY and CDR2 SVGAGI. The V end was cut by 2 bases, the J end by 7 bases, with 11 bases between. The CDR3 DNA follows: TGTGCCAGCAGTTACGAGTCCGGGGCTGGCTACACCTTC. This encodes CASSYESGAGYTF.